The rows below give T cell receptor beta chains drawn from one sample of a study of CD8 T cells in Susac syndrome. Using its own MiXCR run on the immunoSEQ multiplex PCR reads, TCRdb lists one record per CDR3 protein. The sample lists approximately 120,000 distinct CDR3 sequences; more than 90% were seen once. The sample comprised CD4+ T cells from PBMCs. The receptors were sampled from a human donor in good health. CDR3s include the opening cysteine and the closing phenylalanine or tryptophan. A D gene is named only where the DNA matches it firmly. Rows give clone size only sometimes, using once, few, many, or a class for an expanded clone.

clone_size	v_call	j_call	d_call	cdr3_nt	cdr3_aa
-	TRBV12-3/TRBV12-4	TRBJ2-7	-	TGTGCCAGCGGCCCCCGCGCCTACGAGCAGTACTTC	CASGPRAYEQYF
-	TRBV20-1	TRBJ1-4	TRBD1	TGCAGTGCTGGGGACAGGGGTAATGAAAAACTGTTTTTT	CSAGDRGNEKLFF
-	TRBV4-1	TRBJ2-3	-	TGCGCCAGCAGCCAAACCGGCACAGATACGCAGTATTTT	CASSQTGTDTQYF
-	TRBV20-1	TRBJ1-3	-	TGCAGTGCTAGAGATCAGGGGCCAGGGGGAAACACCATATATTTT	CSARDQGPGGNTIYF
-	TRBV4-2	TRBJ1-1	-	TGTGCCAGCAGCCACAATCGAGGAGGGGGCACTGAAGCTTTCTTT	CASSHNRGGGTEAFF
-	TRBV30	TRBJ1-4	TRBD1	TGTGCCTTTTCGGGACAGCCTAATGAAAAACTGTTTTTT	CAFSGQPNEKLFF
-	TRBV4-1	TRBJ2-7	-	TGCGCCAGCAGCCTCGGTAGGCAGGCCTACGAGCAGTACTTC	CASSLGRQAYEQYF
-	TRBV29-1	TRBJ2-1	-	TGCAGCGTTGAACTGCCTCCGAAACGGGTTTACAATGAGCAGTTCTTC	CSVELPPKRVYNEQFF
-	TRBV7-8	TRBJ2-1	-	TGTGCCAGCAGCTTAAACGCAGGGTTTTATGAGCAGTTCTTC	CASSLNAGFYEQFF
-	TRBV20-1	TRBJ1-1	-	TGCAGTGCTAGTATCGGCAGGGAAGCTTTCTTT	CSASIGREAFF
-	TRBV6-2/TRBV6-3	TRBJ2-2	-	TGTGCCAGCAGTTTAAGGGTAGACACCGGGGAGCTGTTTTTT	CASSLRVDTGELFF
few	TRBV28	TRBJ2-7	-	TGTGCCAGCAGCGGGACTCGATACGAGCAGTACTTC	CASSGTRYEQYF
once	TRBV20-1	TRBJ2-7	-	TGCAGTGCCGCCCCAGGCTCCTACGAGCAGTACTTC	CSAAPGSYEQYF
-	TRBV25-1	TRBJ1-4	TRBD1	TGTGCCAGCAGTGTCCCAGGGGGGGGTAATGAAAAACTGTTTTTT	CASSVPGGGNEKLFF
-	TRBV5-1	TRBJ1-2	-	TGCGCCAGCAGCTGGGACCCTAACTATGGCTACACCTTC	CASSWDPNYGYTF